The 15 T cell receptor beta chains below come from one sample, sequenced in a study of blood T cell repertoires in COVID-19. TCRdb keeps only in-frame clones here, not all; method: immunoSEQ multiplex PCR. The sample shows under 50,000 clones, around nine tenths of them seen only once. Sequenced sample: peripheral blood. Receptor source: a woman aged 40 to 49 with acute or convalescent COVID-19.

This clone was seen a single time. Here the CDR3 reads CASSNWDSDYNEQFF. CDR3 sequence (DNA): TGTGCCAGCAGCAATTGGGACAGTGACTACAATGAGCAGTTCTTC. J is TRBJ2-1 and V is TRBV9, with 7 bases aligning to TRBD1. CDR3 length equals 15 residues. Trimming at V came to 4 bases and at J to 3 bases, leaving 7 bases not matched to a gene. CDR1 and CDR2 from the germline V gene are SGDLS and YYNGEE. Based on the CDR3 plus reference TRBV9 and TRBJ2-1, the full variable domain is DSGVTQTPKHLITATGQRVTLRCSPRSGDLSVYWYQQSLDQGLQFLIQYYNGEERAKGNILERFSAQQFPDLHSELNLSSLELGDSALYFCASSNWDSDYNEQFFGPGTRLTVL.

The chain is built from TRBV9 and TRBJ2-1; D is unresolved. V was clipped by 0 bases and J by 3 bases, with 4 bases between them. CDR3 length: 13 residues. Germline V lookup: CDR1 SGDLS, CDR2 YYNGEE. CDR3 coding DNA: TGTGCCAGCAGCGTAGATCTCTACAATGAGCAGTTCTTC. Translation gives CASSVDLYNEQFF.

V is TRBV5-1 and J is TRBJ2-1, with D possibly matching TRBD2 (5 bases). The length of the CDR3 is 12 residues. The V end was cut by 2 bases, the J end by 8 bases, with 8 bases between. CDR1 SGHRS and CDR2 YFSETQ come from the germline V gene. The CDR3 DNA reads TGCGCCAGCAGCTTCGGGAATGATGAGCAGTTCTTC. Translated: CASSFGNDEQFF.

The gene calls are TRBV28 and TRBJ1-1; D is possibly TRBD1 (6 bases). Germline values: CDR1 MDHEN, CDR2 SYDVKM. Trimming shortened V by 5 bases and J by 6 bases, and 25 bases separated the two germline ends. The CDR3 runs to 17 residues. The chain's CDR3 is CASSQTFLGARWAEAFF. CDR3 DNA sequence: TGTGCCAGCAGTCAAACGTTTTTGGGGGCGCGGTGGGCTGAAGCTTTCTTT.

This sequence joins TRBV28 and TRBJ2-7; 8 bases are shared with TRBD2. Germline V lookup: CDR1 MDHEN, CDR2 SYDVKM. V shed 7 bases and J 0 bases; nucleotides not matched to a gene: 11. There are 16 residues in the CDR3. The CDR3 nucleotides read TGTGCCAGCACCCAAACCCGCGGGAGGATCTCCTACGAGCAGTACTTC. This sequence encodes CASTQTRGRISYEQYF.

The chain links TRBV27 to TRBJ1-2; D may be TRBD1 (6 bases). Germline CDR1 MNHEY, CDR2 SMNVEV (reference sequence). V was clipped by 5 bases and J by 3 bases, with 16 bases between them. CDR3 length: 15 residues. CDR3 residues: CASSPAARGYYGYTF. The CDR3 DNA reads TGTGCCAGCAGTCCGGCGGCCAGGGGTTACTATGGCTACACCTTC.

The genes are TRBV3-1 (or the pseudogene TRBV3-2) and TRBJ2-5, with a weak D call TRBD2 (5 bases). Between the trimmed V and J ends, which lost 4 bases and 2 bases, there was a span of 14 bases. CDR1 and CDR2 from the germline V gene are LGHDT and YNNKEL (reference sequence). This CDR3 has 15 amino acids. The CDR3 DNA reads as TGTGCCAGCAGCCCCTCGGGTCGGGATCAAGAGACCCAGTACTTC. Its protein product is CASSPSGRDQETQYF.

This clone occurred a few times. The CDR3 nucleotides are TGTGCCAGCAATCGGGCGGGTGGCAATCAGCCCCAGCATTTT. Protein sequence: CASNRAGGNQPQHF. The chain couples TRBV13 to TRBJ1-5; D ambiguous. The V end was cut by 7 bases, the J end by 2 bases, with 12 bases between. The CDR3 runs 14 residues. Per germline, CDR1 PRHDT and CDR2 FYEKMQ (reference sequence).

V and J are TRBV7-6 and TRBJ2-7, with 11 positions matching TRBD1. The V segment lost 6 bases and the J segment 7 bases; nucleotides outside the gene matches: 11. In germline, CDR1 is SGHVS, CDR2 FNYEAQ. The CDR3 covers 15 residues. The CDR3 loop is CASSPRGTGGGEQYF. The CDR3 nucleotides are TGTGCCAGCAGTCCCCGAGGGACAGGGGGTGGGGAGCAGTACTTC.

The chain carries TRBV28 and TRBJ1-2; 12 bases match TRBD1. Germline loops: CDR1 MDHEN, CDR2 SYDVKM. The CDR3 loop spans 15 amino acids. The junction had 7 bases not matched to a gene; V was cut back by 4 bases and J by 7 bases. This chain's CDR3 is CASSSGDRGRGGYTF. The DNA for the CDR3 is TGTGCCAGCAGTTCAGGGGACAGGGGGCGAGGTGGCTACACCTTC.

The rearrangement uses TRBV28 and TRBJ2-1; 11 nucleotides line up with TRBD2. Germline V gene data show CDR1 as MDHEN and CDR2 as SYDVKM. Trimming at V came to 1 base and at J to 8 bases, leaving 4 bases not matched to a gene. This CDR3 region has 15 residues. In DNA form, the CDR3 reads TGTGCCAGCAGTTTATTAGCGGGAGGGCGAGATGAGCAGTTCTTC. Amino acids: CASSLLAGGRDEQFF. Full variable domain (rest looked up from reference TRBV28 and TRBJ2-1): DVKVTQSSRYLVKRTGEKVFLECVQDMDHENMFWYRQDPGLGLRLIYFSYDVKMKEKGDIPEGYSVSREKKERFSLILESASTNQTSMYLCASSLLAGGRDEQFFGPGTRLTVL.

The chain carries TRBV5-4 and TRBJ2-1; D possibly corresponds to TRBD2 (6 bases). Germline CDR1 is SGHNT and CDR2 is YYREEE (reference sequence). Deletions cut 0 bases from V and 10 bases from J, with 14 bases between. This CDR3 is built from 14 residues. The DNA for the CDR3 is TGTGCCAGCAGCTTGGCCCTTAGCGGAGCGGAGCAGTTCTTC. Its translation: CASSLALSGAEQFF.

J is TRBJ2-5 and V is TRBV6-5; D call uncertain. Germline lookup yields CDR1 MNHEY and CDR2 SVGAGI. The CDR3 consists of 11 residues. V was shortened by 3 bases and J by 4 bases, with 3 bases between the two germline ends. Here the CDR3 DNA reads TGTGCCAGCAGTTATCGAGAGACCCAGTACTTC. Residues: CASSYRETQYF.

The rearrangement joins TRBV4-3 to TRBJ1-3; D is unclear. The V and J ends lost 0 bases and 9 bases respectively, with 9 bases between them. Germline CDR1 and CDR2: LGHNA and YSLEER. CDR3 length: 13 amino acids. This CDR3 reads CASSQDGLTTIYF. The CDR3 nucleotides read TGCGCCAGCAGCCAAGACGGGTTGACCACCATATATTTT.

In its sample, this clone was seen a few times. This chain links TRBV5-1 with TRBJ1-1; D perhaps matches TRBD1 (6 bases). CDR1 and CDR2 from the germline V gene are SGHRS and YFSETQ. The CDR3 loop spans 16 amino acids. V was pared by 4 bases and J by 10 bases, with 26 bases between. CDR3 protein: CASSLHRDTTRGGAFF. In nucleotides, the CDR3 is TGCGCCAGCAGCCTCCACCGGGACACCACGCGGGGGGGAGCTTTCTTT.